The present entry profiles one TCR beta chain with its context. The entry originates in a study of blood T cell repertoires in COVID-19. Data came from immunoSEQ multiplex PCR; TCRdb stores just in-frame clones and leaves some out. The sample holds 200,000 to 250,000 clones, just under 85% seen once. The CDR3 spans 15 residues. V shed 7 bases and J 3 bases; nucleotides not matched to a gene: 7. Looked up from germline, CDR1 is SGHNT and CDR2 is YENEEA. The specimen was peripheral blood. This TCR was recovered from a woman aged 45-59 years with active or convalescent COVID-19. The chain is built from TRBV11-3 and TRBJ1-4; 8 nucleotides match TRBD1. The DNA for the CDR3 is TGTGCCAGCACCGGACAGGGTGCAGCTAATGAAAAACTGTTTTTT. Its translation is CASTGQGAANEKLFF.